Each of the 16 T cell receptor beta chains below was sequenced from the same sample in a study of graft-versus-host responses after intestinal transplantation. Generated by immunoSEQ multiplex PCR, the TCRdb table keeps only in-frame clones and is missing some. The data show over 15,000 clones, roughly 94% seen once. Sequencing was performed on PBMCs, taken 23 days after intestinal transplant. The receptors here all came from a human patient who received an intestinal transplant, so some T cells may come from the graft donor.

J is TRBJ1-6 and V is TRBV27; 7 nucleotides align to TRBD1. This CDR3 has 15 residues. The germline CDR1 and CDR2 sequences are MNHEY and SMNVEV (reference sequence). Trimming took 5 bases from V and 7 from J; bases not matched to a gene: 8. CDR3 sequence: CASSKGQVENSPLHF. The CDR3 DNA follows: TGTGCCAGCAGTAAAGGACAGGTTGAGAATTCACCCCTCCACTTT.

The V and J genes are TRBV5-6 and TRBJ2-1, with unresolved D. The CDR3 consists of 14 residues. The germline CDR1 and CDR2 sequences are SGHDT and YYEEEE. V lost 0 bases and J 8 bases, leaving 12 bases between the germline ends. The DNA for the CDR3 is TGTGCCAGCAGCTTGGGGCTTCTCTCGTATGAGCAGTTCTTC. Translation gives CASSLGLLSYEQFF.

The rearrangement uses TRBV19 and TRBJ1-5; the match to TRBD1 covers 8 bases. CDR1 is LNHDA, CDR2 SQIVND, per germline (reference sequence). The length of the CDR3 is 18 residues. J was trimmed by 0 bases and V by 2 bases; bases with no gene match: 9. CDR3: CASSINRGGLYSNQPQHF. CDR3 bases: TGTGCCAGTAGTATAAACAGGGGGGGGCTCTATAGCAATCAGCCCCAGCATTTT. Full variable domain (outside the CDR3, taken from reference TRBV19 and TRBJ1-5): DGGITQSPKYLFRKEGQNVTLSCEQNLNHDAMYWYRQDPGQGLRLIYYSQIVNDFQKGDIAEGYSVSREKKESFPLTVTSAQKNPTAFYLCASSINRGGLYSNQPQHFGDGTRLSIL.

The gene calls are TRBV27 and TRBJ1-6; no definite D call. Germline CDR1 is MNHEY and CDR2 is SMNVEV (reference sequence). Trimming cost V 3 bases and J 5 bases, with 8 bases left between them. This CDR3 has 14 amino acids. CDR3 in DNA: TGTGCCAGCAGTTTTCCCGGAGATAATTCACCCCTCCACTTT. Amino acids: CASSFPGDNSPLHF.

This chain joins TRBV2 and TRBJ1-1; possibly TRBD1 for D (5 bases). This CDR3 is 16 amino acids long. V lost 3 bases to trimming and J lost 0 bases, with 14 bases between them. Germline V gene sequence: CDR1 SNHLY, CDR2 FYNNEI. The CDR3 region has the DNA TGTGCCAGCAGTGACCACAGACAGCCCATGAACACTGAAGCTTTCTTT. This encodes CASSDHRQPMNTEAFF.

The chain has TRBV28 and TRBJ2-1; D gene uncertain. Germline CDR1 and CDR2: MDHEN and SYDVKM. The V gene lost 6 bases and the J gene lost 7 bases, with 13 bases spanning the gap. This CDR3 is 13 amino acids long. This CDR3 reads CASSLYVGNEQFF. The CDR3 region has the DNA TGTGCCAGCAGCCTTTATGTGGGGAATGAGCAGTTCTTC.

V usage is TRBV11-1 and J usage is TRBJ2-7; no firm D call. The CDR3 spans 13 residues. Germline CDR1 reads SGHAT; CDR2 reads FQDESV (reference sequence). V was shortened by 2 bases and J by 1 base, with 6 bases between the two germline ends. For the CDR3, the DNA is TGTGCCAGCAGCTTATCCTCTTCCTACGAGCAGTACTTC. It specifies CASSLSSSYEQYF.

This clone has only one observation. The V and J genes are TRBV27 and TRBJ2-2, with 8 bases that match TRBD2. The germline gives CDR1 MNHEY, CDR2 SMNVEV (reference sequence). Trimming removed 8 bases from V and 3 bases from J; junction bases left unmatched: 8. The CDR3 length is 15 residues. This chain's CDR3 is CASGEKTSDTGELFF. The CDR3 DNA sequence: TGTGCCAGCGGGGAAAAGACTAGCGACACCGGGGAGCTGTTTTTT.

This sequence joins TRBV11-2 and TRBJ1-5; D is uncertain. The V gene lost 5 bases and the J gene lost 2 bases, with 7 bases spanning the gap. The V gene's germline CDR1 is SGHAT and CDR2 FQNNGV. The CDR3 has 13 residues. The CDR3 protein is CASSPSGNQPQHF. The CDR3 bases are TGTGCCAGCAGCCCTTCGGGCAATCAGCCCCAGCATTTT.

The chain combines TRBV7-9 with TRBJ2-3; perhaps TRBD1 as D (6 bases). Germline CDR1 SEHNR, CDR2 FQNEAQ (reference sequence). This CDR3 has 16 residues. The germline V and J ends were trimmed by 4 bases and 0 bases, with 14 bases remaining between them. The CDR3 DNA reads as TGTGCCAGCAGCTCGAGATGGGGGCCAAGCACAGATACGCAGTATTTT. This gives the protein CASSSRWGPSTDTQYF.

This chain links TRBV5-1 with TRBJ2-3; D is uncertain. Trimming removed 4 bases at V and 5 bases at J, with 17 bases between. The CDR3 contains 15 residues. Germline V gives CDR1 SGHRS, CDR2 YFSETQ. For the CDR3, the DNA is TGCGCCAGCAGCCCCCCGACGGAAAATCTAGATACGCAGTATTTT. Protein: CASSPPTENLDTQYF.

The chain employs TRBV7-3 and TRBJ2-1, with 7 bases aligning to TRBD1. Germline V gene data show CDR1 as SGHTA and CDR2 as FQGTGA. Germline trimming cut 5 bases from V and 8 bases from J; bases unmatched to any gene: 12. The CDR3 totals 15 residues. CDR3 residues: CASSPTGERTDEQFF. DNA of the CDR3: TGTGCCAGCAGCCCAACAGGGGAGCGGACTGATGAGCAGTTCTTC.

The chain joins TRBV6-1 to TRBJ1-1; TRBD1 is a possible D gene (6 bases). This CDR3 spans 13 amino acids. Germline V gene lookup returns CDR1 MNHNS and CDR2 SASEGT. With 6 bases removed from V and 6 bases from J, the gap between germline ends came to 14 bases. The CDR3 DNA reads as TGTGCCAGCAGAATAACCGAGGGGGCTGAAGCTTTCTTT. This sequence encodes CASRITEGAEAFF.

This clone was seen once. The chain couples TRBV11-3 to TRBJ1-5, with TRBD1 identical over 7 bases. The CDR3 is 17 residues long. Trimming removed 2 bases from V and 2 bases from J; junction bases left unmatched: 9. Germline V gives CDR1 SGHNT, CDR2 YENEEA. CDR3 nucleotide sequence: TGTGCCAGCAGCTTAAGGGTCCGTGACAGGGGCAATCAGCCCCAGCATTTT. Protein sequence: CASSLRVRDRGNQPQHF. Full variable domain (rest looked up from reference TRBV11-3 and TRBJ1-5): EAGVVQSPRYKIIEKKQPVAFWCNPISGHNTLYWYLQNLGQGPELLIRYENEEAVDDSQLPKDRFSAERLKGVDSTLKIQPAELGDSAVYLCASSLRVRDRGNQPQHFGDGTRLSIL.

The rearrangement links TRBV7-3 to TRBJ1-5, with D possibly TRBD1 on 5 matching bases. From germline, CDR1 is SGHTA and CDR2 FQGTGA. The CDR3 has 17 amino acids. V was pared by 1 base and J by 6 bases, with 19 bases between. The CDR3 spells CASSLIAGRELGQPQHF. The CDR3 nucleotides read TGTGCCAGCAGCTTAATCGCCGGCAGGGAGCTAGGTCAGCCCCAGCATTTT.

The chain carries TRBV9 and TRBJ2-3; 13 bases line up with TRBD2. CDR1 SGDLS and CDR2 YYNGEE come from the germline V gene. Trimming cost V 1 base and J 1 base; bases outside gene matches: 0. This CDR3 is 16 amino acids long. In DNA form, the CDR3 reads TGTGCCAGCAGCGTAACTAGCGGGAGGGGCACAGATACGCAGTATTTT. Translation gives CASSVTSGRGTDTQYF.